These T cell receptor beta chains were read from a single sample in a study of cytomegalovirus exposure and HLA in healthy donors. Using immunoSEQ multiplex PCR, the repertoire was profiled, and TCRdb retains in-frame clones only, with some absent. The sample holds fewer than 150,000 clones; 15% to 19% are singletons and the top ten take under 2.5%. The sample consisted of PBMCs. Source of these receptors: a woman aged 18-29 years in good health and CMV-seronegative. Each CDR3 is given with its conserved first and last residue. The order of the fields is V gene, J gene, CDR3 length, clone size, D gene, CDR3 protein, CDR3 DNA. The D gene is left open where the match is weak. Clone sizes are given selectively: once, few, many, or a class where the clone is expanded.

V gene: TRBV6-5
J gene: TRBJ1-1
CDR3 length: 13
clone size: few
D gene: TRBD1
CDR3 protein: CASRQGMNTEAFF
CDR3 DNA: TGTGCCAGTCGACAGGGTATGAACACTGAAGCTTTCTTT

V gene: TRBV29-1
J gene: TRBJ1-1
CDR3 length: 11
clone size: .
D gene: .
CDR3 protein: CSVGSSVEAFF
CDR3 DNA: TGCAGCGTTGGGTCCAGTGTTGAAGCTTTCTTT

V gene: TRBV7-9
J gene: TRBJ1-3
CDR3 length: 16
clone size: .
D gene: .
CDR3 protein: CASSRGDGDSGNTIYF
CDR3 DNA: TGTGCCAGCAGCCGCGGGGACGGAGACTCTGGAAACACCATATATTTT

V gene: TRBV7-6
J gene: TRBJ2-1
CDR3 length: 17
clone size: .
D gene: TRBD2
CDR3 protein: CASSTGLAGGIYNEQFF
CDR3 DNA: TGTGCCAGCAGCACGGGACTAGCGGGAGGGATCTACAATGAGCAGTTCTTC

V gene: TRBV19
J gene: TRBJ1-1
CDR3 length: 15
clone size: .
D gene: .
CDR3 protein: CASSTLPQGDTEAFF
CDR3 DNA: TGTGCCAGTAGTACCCTTCCACAGGGTGACACTGAAGCTTTCTTT

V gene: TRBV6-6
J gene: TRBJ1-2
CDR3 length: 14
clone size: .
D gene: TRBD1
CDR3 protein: CASTNYRGNYGYTF
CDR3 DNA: TGTGCCAGCACCAACTACAGGGGGAACTATGGCTACACCTTC

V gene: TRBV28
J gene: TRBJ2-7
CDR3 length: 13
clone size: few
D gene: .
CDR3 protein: CASSGTLSYEQYF
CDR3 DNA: TGTGCCAGCAGTGGGACACTTTCCTACGAGCAGTACTTC

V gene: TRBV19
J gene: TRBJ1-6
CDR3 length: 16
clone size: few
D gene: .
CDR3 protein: CASSIDARGHNSPLHF
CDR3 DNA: TGTGCCAGTAGTATAGATGCCAGGGGCCATAATTCACCCCTCCACTTT

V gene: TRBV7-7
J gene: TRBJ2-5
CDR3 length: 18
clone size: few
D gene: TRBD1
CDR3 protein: CASSDDREVGYLEETQYF
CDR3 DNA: TGTGCTAGCAGCGACGACAGGGAAGTGGGATACTTGGAGGAGACCCAGTACTTC

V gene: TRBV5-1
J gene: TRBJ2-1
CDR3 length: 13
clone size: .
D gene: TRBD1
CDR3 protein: CASEETGNGEQFF
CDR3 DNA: TGCGCCAGCGAAGAGACAGGGAATGGTGAGCAGTTCTTC

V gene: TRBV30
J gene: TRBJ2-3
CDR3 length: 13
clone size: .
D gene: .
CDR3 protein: CAWSGLNTDTQYF
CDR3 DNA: TGTGCCTGGAGTGGGCTTAACACAGATACGCAGTATTTT

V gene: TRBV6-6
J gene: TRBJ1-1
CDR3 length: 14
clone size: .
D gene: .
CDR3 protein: CASSSDILGAEAFF
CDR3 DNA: TGTGCCAGCAGTTCAGACATCCTCGGGGCTGAAGCTTTCTTT

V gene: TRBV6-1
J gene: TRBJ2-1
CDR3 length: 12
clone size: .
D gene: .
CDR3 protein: CASSLSYNEQFF
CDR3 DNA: TGTGCCAGCAGCCTCTCCTACAATGAGCAGTTCTTC

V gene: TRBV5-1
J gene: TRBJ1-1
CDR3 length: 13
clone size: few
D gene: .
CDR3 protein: CASSLGGGTEAFF
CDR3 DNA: TGCGCCAGCAGCTTGGGAGGGGGTACTGAAGCTTTCTTT

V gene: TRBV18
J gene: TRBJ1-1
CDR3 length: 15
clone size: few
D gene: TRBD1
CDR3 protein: CASSPNLQGRTEAFF
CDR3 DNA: TGTGCCAGCTCACCAAACCTACAGGGGAGGACTGAAGCTTTCTTT

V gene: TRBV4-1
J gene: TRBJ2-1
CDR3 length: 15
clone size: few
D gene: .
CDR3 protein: CASSQGRDSYNEQFF
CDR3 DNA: TGCGCCAGCAGCCAAGGTCGGGACTCCTACAATGAGCAGTTCTTC

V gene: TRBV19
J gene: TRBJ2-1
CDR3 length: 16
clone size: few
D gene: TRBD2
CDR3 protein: CASSIHLAGVGNEQFF
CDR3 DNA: TGTGCCAGTAGTATTCACCTAGCGGGGGTAGGCAATGAGCAGTTCTTC

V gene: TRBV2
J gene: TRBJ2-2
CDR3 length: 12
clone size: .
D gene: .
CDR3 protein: CASSGNTGELFF
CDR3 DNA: TGTGCCAGCAGCGGGAACACCGGGGAGCTGTTTTTT

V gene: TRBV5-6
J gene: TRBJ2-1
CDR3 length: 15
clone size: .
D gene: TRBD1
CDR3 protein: CASSFGTGAYNEQFF
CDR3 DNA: TGTGCCAGCAGCTTTGGGACAGGGGCCTACAATGAGCAGTTCTTC

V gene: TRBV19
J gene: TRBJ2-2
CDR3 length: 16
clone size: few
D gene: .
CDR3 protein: CASSIDQGIPTGELFF
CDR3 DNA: TGTGCCAGTAGTATAGATCAGGGGATTCCCACCGGGGAGCTGTTTTTT

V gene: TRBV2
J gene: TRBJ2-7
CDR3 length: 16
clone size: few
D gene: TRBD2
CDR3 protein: CASAWAPSGSQYEQYF
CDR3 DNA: TGTGCCAGCGCCTGGGCCCCAAGCGGGAGTCAGTACGAGCAGTACTTC

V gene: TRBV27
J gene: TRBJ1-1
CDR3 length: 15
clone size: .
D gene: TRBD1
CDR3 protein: CASSLYKTGSTEAFF
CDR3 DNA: TGTGCCAGCAGTTTGTATAAGACAGGGTCCACTGAAGCTTTCTTT

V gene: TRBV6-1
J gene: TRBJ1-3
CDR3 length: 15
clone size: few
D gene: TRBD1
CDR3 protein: CASSSKGQSGNTIYF
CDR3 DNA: TGTGCCAGCAGCTCAAAGGGACAGAGTGGAAACACCATATATTTT

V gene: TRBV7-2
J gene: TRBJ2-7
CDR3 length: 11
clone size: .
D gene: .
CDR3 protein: CASSSTYEQYF
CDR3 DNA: TGTGCCAGCAGCTCAACCTACGAGCAGTACTTC

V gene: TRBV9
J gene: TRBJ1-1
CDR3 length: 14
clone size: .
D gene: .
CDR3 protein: CASSPLVRNTEAFF
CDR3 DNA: TGTGCCAGCAGCCCTTTAGTTAGGAACACTGAAGCTTTCTTT

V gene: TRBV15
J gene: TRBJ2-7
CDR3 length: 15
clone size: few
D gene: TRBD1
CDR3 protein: CATSPSTGGPYEQYF
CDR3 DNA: TGTGCCACCAGCCCCTCGACAGGGGGCCCCTACGAGCAGTACTTC

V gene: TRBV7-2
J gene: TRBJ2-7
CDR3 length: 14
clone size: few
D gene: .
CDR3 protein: CASSLRTPTYEQYF
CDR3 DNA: TGTGCCAGCAGCTTAAGGACTCCTACTTACGAGCAGTACTTC

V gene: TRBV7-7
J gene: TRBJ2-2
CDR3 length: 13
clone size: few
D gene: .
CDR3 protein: CASSPRGSGELFF
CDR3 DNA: TGTGCTAGCAGCCCCAGGGGTAGCGGGGAGCTGTTTTTT

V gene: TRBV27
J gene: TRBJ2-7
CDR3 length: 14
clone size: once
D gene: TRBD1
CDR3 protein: CASSSTGGPYEQYF
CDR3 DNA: TGTGCCAGCAGTTCGACAGGGGGACCGTACGAGCAGTACTTC

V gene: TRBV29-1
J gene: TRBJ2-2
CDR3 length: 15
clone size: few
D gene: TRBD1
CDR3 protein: CSVGMWTGNTGELFF
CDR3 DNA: TGCAGCGTTGGGATGTGGACAGGGAACACCGGGGAGCTGTTTTTT

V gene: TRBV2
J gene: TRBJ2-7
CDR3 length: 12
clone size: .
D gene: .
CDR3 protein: CASMGRKYEQYF
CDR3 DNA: TGTGCCAGCATGGGCAGAAAGTACGAGCAGTACTTC

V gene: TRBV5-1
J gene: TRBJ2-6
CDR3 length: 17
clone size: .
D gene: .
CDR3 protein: CASSLTGTGSGANVLTF
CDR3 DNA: TGCGCCAGCAGCTTGACGGGAACTGGTTCTGGGGCCAACGTCCTGACTTTC

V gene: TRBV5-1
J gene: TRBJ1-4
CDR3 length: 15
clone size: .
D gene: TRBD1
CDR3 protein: CASKPPGQANEKLFF
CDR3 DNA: TGCGCCAGCAAACCGCCGGGACAGGCAAATGAAAAACTGTTTTTT

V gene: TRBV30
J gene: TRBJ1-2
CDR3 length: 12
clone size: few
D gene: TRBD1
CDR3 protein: CASDRGPYGYTF
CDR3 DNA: TGTGCCTCTGACAGGGGACCCTATGGCTACACCTTC

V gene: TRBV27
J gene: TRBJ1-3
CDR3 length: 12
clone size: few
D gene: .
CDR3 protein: CASTGPGNTIYF
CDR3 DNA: TGTGCCAGCACAGGTCCTGGAAACACCATATATTTT

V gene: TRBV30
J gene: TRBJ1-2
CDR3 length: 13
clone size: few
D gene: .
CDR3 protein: CAWSVRRDDGYTF
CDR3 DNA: TGTGCCTGGAGTGTGCGGAGGGACGATGGCTACACCTTC

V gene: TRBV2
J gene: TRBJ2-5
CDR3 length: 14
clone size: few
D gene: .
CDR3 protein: CASSRPGRPETQYF
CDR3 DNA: TGTGCCAGCTCACGTCCAGGGCGGCCAGAGACCCAGTACTTC

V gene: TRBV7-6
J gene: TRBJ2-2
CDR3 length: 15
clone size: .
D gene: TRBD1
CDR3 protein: CASSFTGTATGELFF
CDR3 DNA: TGTGCCAGCAGCTTCACCGGGACAGCCACCGGGGAGCTGTTTTTT

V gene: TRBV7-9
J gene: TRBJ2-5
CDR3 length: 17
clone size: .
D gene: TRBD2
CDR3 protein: CASSPPTSGDLQETQYF
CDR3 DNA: TGTGCCAGCAGCCCACCGACTAGCGGAGATCTCCAAGAGACCCAGTACTTC

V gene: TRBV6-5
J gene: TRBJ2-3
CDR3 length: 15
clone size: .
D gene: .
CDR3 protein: CASSRGTGSTDTQYF
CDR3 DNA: TGTGCCAGCAGCCGCGGGACGGGGAGCACAGATACGCAGTATTTT